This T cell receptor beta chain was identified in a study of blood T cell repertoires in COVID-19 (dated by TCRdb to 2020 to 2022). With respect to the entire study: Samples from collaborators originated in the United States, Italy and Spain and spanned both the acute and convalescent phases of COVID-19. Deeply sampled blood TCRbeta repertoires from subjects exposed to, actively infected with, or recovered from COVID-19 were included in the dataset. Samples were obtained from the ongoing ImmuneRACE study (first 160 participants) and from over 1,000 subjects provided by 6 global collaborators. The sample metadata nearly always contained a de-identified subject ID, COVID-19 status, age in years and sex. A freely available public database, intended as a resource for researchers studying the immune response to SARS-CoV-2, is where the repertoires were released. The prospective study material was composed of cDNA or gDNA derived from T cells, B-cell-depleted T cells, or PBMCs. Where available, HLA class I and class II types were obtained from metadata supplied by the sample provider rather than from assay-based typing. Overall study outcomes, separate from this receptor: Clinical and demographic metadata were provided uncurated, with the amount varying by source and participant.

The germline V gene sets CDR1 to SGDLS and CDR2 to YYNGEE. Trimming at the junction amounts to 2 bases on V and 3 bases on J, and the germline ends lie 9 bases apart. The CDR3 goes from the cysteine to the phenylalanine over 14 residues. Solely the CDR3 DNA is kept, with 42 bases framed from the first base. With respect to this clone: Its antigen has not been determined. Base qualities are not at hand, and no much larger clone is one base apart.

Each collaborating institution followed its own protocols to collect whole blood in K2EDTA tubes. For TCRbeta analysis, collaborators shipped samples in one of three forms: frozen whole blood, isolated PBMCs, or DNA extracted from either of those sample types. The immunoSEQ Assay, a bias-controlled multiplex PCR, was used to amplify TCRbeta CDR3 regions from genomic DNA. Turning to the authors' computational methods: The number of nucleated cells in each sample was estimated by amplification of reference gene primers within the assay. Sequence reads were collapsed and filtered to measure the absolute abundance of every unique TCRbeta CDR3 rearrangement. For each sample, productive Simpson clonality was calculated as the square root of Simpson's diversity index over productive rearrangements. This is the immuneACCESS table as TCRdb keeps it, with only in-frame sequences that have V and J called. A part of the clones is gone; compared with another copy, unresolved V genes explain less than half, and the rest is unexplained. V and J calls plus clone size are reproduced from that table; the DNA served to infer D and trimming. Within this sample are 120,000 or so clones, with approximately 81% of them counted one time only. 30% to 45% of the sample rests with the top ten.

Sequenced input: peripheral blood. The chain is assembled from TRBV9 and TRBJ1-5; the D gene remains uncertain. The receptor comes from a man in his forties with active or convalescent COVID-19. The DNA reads TGTGCCAGCAGCGTCGGCGGTAACAATCAGCCCCAGCATTTT. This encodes CASSVGGNNQPQHF. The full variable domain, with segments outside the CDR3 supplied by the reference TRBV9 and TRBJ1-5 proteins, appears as DSGVTQTPKHLITATGQRVTLRCSPRSGDLSVYWYQQSLDQGLQFLIQYYNGEERAKGNILERFSAQQFPDLHSELNLSSLELGDSALYFCASSVGGNNQPQHFGDGTRLSIL.